The next 30 T cell receptor beta chains were all read from a single sample in a study of blood T cell repertoires in COVID-19. Assay used: immunoSEQ multiplex PCR; TCRdb lists only in-frame clones, some missing. This sample has a few hundred thousand clones; roughly 86% occur once, and the top ten carry 0.8%. Sequencing was carried out using peripheral blood. These receptor sequences come from a woman aged 25 to 39 with acute or convalescent COVID-19.

The chain is built from TRBV6-5 and TRBJ2-7, with D possibly being TRBD1 (6 bases). CDR1 is MNHEY and CDR2 is SVGAGI in the germline V gene. This CDR3 has 15 residues. Trimming took off 1 base at V and 7 bases at J, with 17 bases between the two ends. The DNA for the CDR3 is TGTGCCAGCAGTTACTTGCAGGCCCCCAGGGGAGAGCAGTACTTC. Translation gives CASSYLQAPRGEQYF.

The chain combines TRBV9 with TRBJ1-3; no reliable D call. The CDR3 is made up of 12 amino acids. Germline V gene data show CDR1 as SGDLS and CDR2 as YYNGEE. Deletions cut 0 bases from V and 7 bases from J, with 5 bases between. In nucleotides, the CDR3 is TGTGCCAGCAGCGTAGGGAGTAACACCATATATTTT. It codes for CASSVGSNTIYF.

V usage is TRBV29-1 and J usage is TRBJ2-7; TRBD1 aligns across 8 bases. Germline V gene sequence: CDR1 SQVTM, CDR2 ANQGSEA. The CDR3 runs to 14 residues. J lost 2 bases, V lost 7 bases, and 10 bases had no gene match. CDR3 nucleotide sequence: TGCAGCGCAACTGGACAGGGTAAACCCTACGAGCAGTACTTC. Its protein is CSATGQGKPYEQYF.

This clone was seen more than once but under ten times. V is TRBV5-6 and J is TRBJ2-5; TRBD2 aligns across 11 bases. Germline loops: CDR1 SGHDT, CDR2 YYEEEE. The CDR3 length is 17 residues. J was trimmed by 5 bases and V by 3 bases; bases with no gene match: 12. The CDR3 nucleotides read TGTGCCAGCAGCTCCCTTAGCGGGAGGGCCGCTGTCGAGACCCAGTACTTC. Translated, it gives CASSSLSGRAAVETQYF.

This chain joins TRBV6-5 and TRBJ2-7; D might be TRBD1 (6 bases). CDR1 MNHEY and CDR2 SVGAGI come from the germline V gene. CDR3 length: 14 amino acids. Trimming removed 5 bases from V and 2 bases from J, with 13 bases in between. The CDR3 DNA reads as TGTGCCAGCAGTCTAGCACAGGGCGCCTACGAGCAGTACTTC. This encodes CASSLAQGAYEQYF.

The gene calls are TRBV7-9 and TRBJ2-7, with TRBD1 identical over 8 bases. The junction had 4 bases not matched to a gene; V was cut back by 0 bases and J by 0 bases. CDR3 size: 16 residues. CDR1 and CDR2 from the germline V gene are SEHNR and FQNEAQ (reference sequence). The chain's CDR3 is CASSLARGQGSYEQYF. CDR3 DNA: TGTGCCAGCAGCTTAGCGCGCGGACAGGGCTCCTACGAGCAGTACTTC.

V usage is TRBV6-2 or TRBV6-3 and J usage is TRBJ2-1; D is possibly TRBD2 (5 bases). Germline V CDR1 and CDR2: MNHEY, SVGEGT. The CDR3 extends over 15 amino acids. Deletions cut 5 bases from V and 0 bases from J, with 11 bases between. CDR3 nucleotide sequence: TGTGCCAGCAGTGCTAGCTTGAGCTCCTACAATGAGCAGTTCTTC. Amino acids: CASSASLSSYNEQFF.

The genes are TRBV6-5 and TRBJ1-1; D may be TRBD1 (5 bases). The CDR3 runs 14 residues. V was pared by 4 bases and J by 6 bases, with 15 bases between. The germline V gene has CDR1 MNHEY and CDR2 SVGAGI. CDR3 DNA: TGTGCCAGCAGTTCCCCGGGGGGGACCTCTGAAGCTTTCTTT. This codes for CASSSPGGTSEAFF.

The CDR3 DNA sequence: TGTGCCAGCAGTTTAAACGGGAATTCACCCCTCCACTTT. It specifies CASSLNGNSPLHF. The V and J genes are TRBV12-3 or TRBV12-4 and TRBJ1-6; D gene uncertain. V was clipped by 2 bases and J by 7 bases, with 6 bases between them. This CDR3 region has 13 residues.

The V and J genes are TRBV9 and TRBJ2-5, with 7 bases fitting TRBD1. The trim removed 4 bases at V and 3 bases at J, leaving 6 bases unmatched. Germline V gives CDR1 SGDLS, CDR2 YYNGEE. There are 14 residues in the CDR3. The CDR3 DNA reads TGTGCCAGCAGCCCCTCACAGGGGAAAGAGACCCAGTACTTC. It is translated as CASSPSQGKETQYF. The full variable domain, with the rest looked up from reference TRBV9 and TRBJ2-5, is DSGVTQTPKHLITATGQRVTLRCSPRSGDLSVYWYQQSLDQGLQFLIQYYNGEERAKGNILERFSAQQFPDLHSELNLSSLELGDSALYFCASSPSQGKETQYFGPGTRLLVL.

This chain joins TRBV19 and TRBJ1-5, with D possibly being TRBD1 (6 bases). Trimming removed 3 bases at V and 0 bases at J, with 9 bases between. Germline CDR1 and CDR2: LNHDA and SQIVND (reference sequence). The CDR3 loop spans 15 amino acids. The CDR3 DNA is TGTGCCAGTAGTATTTGGGACAATAGCAATCAGCCCCAGCATTTT. Amino acid sequence: CASSIWDNSNQPQHF.

The chain combines TRBV6-2 or TRBV6-3 with TRBJ2-2; D is ambiguous. Trimming removed 2 bases at V and 0 bases at J, with 4 bases between. CDR3 size: 14 residues. From germline, CDR1 is MNHEY and CDR2 SVGEGT. The CDR3: CASSYRANTGELFF. The CDR3 region has the DNA TGTGCCAGCAGTTACCGGGCGAACACCGGGGAGCTGTTTTTT.

The chain combines TRBV7-9 with TRBJ2-7; unclear D gene. The germline gives CDR1 SEHNR, CDR2 FQNEAQ (reference sequence). The CDR3 spans 15 residues. V was trimmed by 2 bases and J by 2 bases, leaving 13 bases between them. In DNA, the CDR3 is TGTGCCAGCAGCTTAAGCCCCACCTCTACCTACGAGCAGTACTTC. Translated, it gives CASSLSPTSTYEQYF.

The chain links TRBV5-4 to TRBJ1-1, with 8 bases fitting TRBD1. V dropped 0 bases and J dropped 0; count of bases not matched to a gene: 4. Germline CDR1 and CDR2: SGHNT and YYREEE (reference sequence). The length of the CDR3 is 16 residues. The CDR3 sequence: CASSLGTGRLNTEAFF. The DNA for the CDR3 is TGTGCCAGCAGCTTGGGGACAGGGAGACTGAACACTGAAGCTTTCTTT.

This clone was counted once. V and J are TRBV4-1 and TRBJ2-1, with 11 bases lining up with TRBD2. Per germline, CDR1 MGHRA and CDR2 YSYEKL. V lost 7 bases, J lost 0 bases, and 11 bases stayed unmatched. CDR3 length equals 18 residues. This CDR3 is CASTVLAGVASSYNEQFF. The DNA of the CDR3 is TGCGCCAGCACTGTACTAGCGGGAGTAGCGAGCTCCTACAATGAGCAGTTCTTC.

The gene calls are TRBV5-5 and TRBJ2-6; 10 nucleotides align to TRBD1. Germline lookup yields CDR1 SGHKS and CDR2 YYEKEE (reference sequence). CDR3 length: 18 residues. V gave up 1 base and J gave up 4 bases; unmatched junction bases: 8. The CDR3 DNA sequence: TGTGCCAGCAGCTTGACGGGACAGGGGTCCCCCGGGGCCAACGTCCTGACTTTC. Translated: CASSLTGQGSPGANVLTF.

This clone was recorded at least ten times. The V gene is TRBV6-1, the J gene TRBJ1-1; a weak D match, TRBD1 (5 bases). CDR3 length equals 15 residues. CDR1 is MNHNS, CDR2 SASEGT, per germline. V lost 1 base and J lost 4, with 13 bases in between. Written as DNA, the CDR3 is TGTGCCAGCAGTGAAGGTGGGCAGGGAGGCACTGAAGCTTTCTTT. Amino acids: CASSEGGQGGTEAFF.

Points on this clone: This same CDR3 is encoded by further DNA sequences in the sample. The rearrangement joins TRBV6-1 to TRBJ2-7; 9 nucleotides align to TRBD2. Germline CDR1 reads MNHNS; CDR2 reads SASEGT. The junction had 3 bases not matched to a gene; V was cut back by 3 bases and J by 3 bases. The CDR3 extends over 14 amino acids. The CDR3: CASSESLAGYEQYF. The CDR3 nucleotides are TGTGCCAGCAGTGAGTCACTAGCGGGCTACGAGCAGTACTTC.

The V call is TRBV10-3, the J call TRBJ1-2; no reliable D call. The length of the CDR3 is 13 residues. CDR1 and CDR2 from the germline V gene are ENHRY and SYGVKD. Trimming removed 7 bases from V and 5 bases from J, with 14 bases in between. The CDR3 DNA follows: TGTGCCATCACAGAACAGCTGCGATATGGCTACACCTTC. Its protein is CAITEQLRYGYTF.

The CDR3 loop reads CASSQQGALEKLFF. As DNA, the CDR3 is TGTGCCAGCAGCCAACAGGGGGCGCTTGAAAAACTGTTTTTT. The chain carries TRBV7-2 and TRBJ1-4; 9 bases map to TRBD1. The germline V gene encodes CDR1 SGHTA and CDR2 FQGNSA. The junction had 5 bases not matched to a gene; V was cut back by 5 bases and J by 7 bases. This CDR3 region has 14 residues.

The chain is built from TRBV12-3 or TRBV12-4 and TRBJ1-6; D not certain. The CDR3 runs 13 residues. Between the trimmed V and J ends, which lost 6 bases and 9 bases, there was a span of 12 bases. Written as DNA, the CDR3 is TGTGCCAGCAGCCGACTATCAAGTTCACCCCTCCACTTT. This sequence encodes CASSRLSSSPLHF.

The rearrangement joins TRBV29-1 to TRBJ2-5, with D possibly TRBD2 on 7 matching bases. Trimming removed 5 bases from V and 4 bases from J, with 20 bases in between. Germline CDR1 reads SQVTM; CDR2 reads ANQGSEA. CDR3 length equals 15 residues. CDR3 bases: TGCAGCGTTATTGGGCCCAAAAGGGGGGGAGAGACCCAGTACTTC. Translating gives CSVIGPKRGGETQYF.

J is TRBJ2-1 and V is TRBV13; TRBD2 is a possible D gene (6 bases). The CDR3 contains 13 residues. V was clipped by 5 bases and J by 7 bases, with 12 bases between them. Per the germline V gene, CDR1 is PRHDT and CDR2 is FYEKMQ (reference sequence). Here the CDR3 DNA reads TGTGCCAGCAGCCCTGGGGGGAGGAATGAGCAGTTCTTC. Residues: CASSPGGRNEQFF.

The rearrangement uses TRBV14 and TRBJ1-5, with D possibly TRBD1 on 6 matching bases. Between the trimmed V and J ends, which lost 4 bases and 0 bases, there was a span of 7 bases. The CDR3 runs 14 residues. Looked up from germline, CDR1 is SGHDN and CDR2 is FVKESK. For the CDR3, the DNA is TGTGCCAGCAGCCGCAGGGGTAGCAATCAGCCCCAGCATTTT. This gives the protein CASSRRGSNQPQHF.

This chain connects TRBV3-1 (or the pseudogene TRBV3-2) to TRBJ1-2, with TRBD1 identical over 8 bases. The germline CDR1 and CDR2 sequences are LGHDT and YNNKEL (reference sequence). Losses at the gene ends were 4 bases for V and 4 bases for J; bases not matched to a gene: 5. The CDR3 totals 14 residues. In nucleotides, the CDR3 is TGTGCCAGCAGCCCGGGGGACAGGTTCTATGGCTACACCTTC. Its protein product is CASSPGDRFYGYTF.

In DNA, the CDR3 is TGTGCCAGCAGCCAATCGGGACTAGCGGCCTACAATGAGCAGTTCTTC. It codes for CASSQSGLAAYNEQFF. The V and J genes are TRBV3-1 (or the pseudogene TRBV3-2) and TRBJ2-1; TRBD2 matches at 11 bases. CDR3 length: 16 residues. V was clipped by 2 bases and J by 2 bases; unmatched bases: 2. Germline CDR1 is LGHDT and CDR2 is YNNKEL (reference sequence).

The chain has TRBV6-5 and TRBJ2-7; the D gene is possibly TRBD2 (5 bases). This CDR3 has 16 residues. CDR1 is MNHEY and CDR2 is SVGAGI in the germline V gene. Trimming left V 2 bases short and J 1 base short, with 15 bases between. Here the CDR3 reads CASSYRRFGGSYEQYF. The CDR3 coding sequence is TGTGCCAGCAGTTACCGTCGATTTGGCGGGTCCTACGAGCAGTACTTC.

This chain joins TRBV6-2 or TRBV6-3 and TRBJ1-4; maybe TRBD1 (6 bases). Germline loops: CDR1 MNHEY, CDR2 SVGEGT. The CDR3 consists of 13 residues. The V end was cut by 5 bases, the J end by 6 bases, with 10 bases between. Here the CDR3 DNA reads TGTGCCAGCAGTCGGGACAACTATGAAAAACTGTTTTTT. Translating it yields CASSRDNYEKLFF.

V usage is TRBV6-2 or TRBV6-3 and J usage is TRBJ1-1, with D possibly TRBD1 on 6 matching bases. The CDR3 is made up of 14 amino acids. Germline loops: CDR1 MNHEY, CDR2 SVGEGT. The ends were cut back, 4 bases at V and 1 base at J, with 10 bases in the middle. Here the CDR3 DNA reads TGTGCCAGCAGTTCACAAGGGGGGAACACTGAAGCTTTCTTT. Protein product: CASSSQGGNTEAFF.

This rearrangement joins TRBV24-1 to TRBJ2-3; 9 bases fit TRBD2. Germline CDR1 is KGHDR and CDR2 is SFDVKD. The length of the CDR3 is 16 residues. V lost 4 bases and J lost 3; bases outside the gene matches: 7. CDR3 region: CATSDPTSGGTDTQYF. The CDR3, as DNA: TGTGCCACCAGTGACCCGACTAGCGGTGGAACAGATACGCAGTATTTT.